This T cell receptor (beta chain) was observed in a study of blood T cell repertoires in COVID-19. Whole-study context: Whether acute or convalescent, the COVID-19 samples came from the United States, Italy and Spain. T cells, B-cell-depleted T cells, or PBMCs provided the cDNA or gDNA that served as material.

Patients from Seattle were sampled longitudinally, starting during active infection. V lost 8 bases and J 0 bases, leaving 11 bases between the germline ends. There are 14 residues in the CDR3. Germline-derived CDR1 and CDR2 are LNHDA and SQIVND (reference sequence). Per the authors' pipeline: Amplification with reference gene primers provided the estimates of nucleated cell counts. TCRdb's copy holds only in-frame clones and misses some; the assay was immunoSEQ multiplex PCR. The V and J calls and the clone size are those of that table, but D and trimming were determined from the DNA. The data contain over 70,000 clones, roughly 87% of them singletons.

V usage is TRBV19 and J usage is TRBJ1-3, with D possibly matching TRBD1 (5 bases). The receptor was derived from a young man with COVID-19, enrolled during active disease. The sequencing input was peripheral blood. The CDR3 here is CASVRGNSGNTIYF. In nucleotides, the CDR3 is TGTGCCAGTGTGCGGGGCAACTCTGGAAACACCATATATTTT.